This T cell receptor beta chain appears in the sequencing data of a study of cytotoxic CD8 clonotypes in ibrutinib-treated CLL. Produced via immunoSEQ multiplex PCR; TCRdb's table is partial and in-frame only. The table has about 160,000 clones, about 88% seen once. Findings and limits, study-wide: Clonality grew at ibrutinib response; at progression, it decreased back toward baseline.

This CDR3 comprises 14 residues. Germline V lookup: CDR1 SGHNT, CDR2 YENEEA. Trimming shortened V by 6 bases and J by 2 bases, and 12 bases separated the two germline ends. Worth noting for this clone: Its antigen is currently unknown.

This receptor was obtained from a human donor with chronic lymphocytic leukemia. The specimen comprised PBMCs, sampled at disease progression, from a patient treated with ibrutinib. The rearrangement links TRBV11-3 to TRBJ2-3, with D hard to call. CDR3 residues: CASSLTTHTDTQYF. The CDR3 DNA reads TGTGCCAGCAGTCTTACTACCCACACAGATACGCAGTATTTT.